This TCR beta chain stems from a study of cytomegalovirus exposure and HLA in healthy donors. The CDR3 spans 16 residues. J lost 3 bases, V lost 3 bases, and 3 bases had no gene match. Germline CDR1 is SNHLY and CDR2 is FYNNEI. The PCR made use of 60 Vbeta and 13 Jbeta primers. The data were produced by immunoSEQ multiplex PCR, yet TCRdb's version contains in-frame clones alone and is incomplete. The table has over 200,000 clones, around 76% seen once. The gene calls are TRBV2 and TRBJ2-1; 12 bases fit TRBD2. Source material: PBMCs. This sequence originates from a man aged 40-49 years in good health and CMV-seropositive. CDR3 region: CASSDRTSGIYNEQFF. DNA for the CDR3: TGTGCCAGCAGTGACCGGACTAGCGGGATCTACAATGAGCAGTTCTTC.